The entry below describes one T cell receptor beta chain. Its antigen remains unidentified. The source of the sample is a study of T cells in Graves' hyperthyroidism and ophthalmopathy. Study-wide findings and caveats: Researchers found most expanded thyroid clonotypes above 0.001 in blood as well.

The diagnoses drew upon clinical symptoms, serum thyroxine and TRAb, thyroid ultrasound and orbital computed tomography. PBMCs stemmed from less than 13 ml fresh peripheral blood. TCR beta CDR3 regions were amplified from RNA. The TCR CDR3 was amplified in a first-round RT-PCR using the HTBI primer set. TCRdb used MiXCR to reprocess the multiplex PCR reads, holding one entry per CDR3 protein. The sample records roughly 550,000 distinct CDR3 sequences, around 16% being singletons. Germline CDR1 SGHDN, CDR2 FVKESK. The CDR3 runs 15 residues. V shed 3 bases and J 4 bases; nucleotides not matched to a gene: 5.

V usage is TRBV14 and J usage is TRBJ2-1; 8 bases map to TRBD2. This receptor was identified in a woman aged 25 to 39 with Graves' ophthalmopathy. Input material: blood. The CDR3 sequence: CASSHASGLYNEQFF. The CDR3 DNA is TGTGCCAGCAGCCACGCTAGCGGGTTATACAATGAGCAGTTCTTC.